A single sample gave rise to the 24 T cell receptor beta chains below, sequenced in a study of blood T cell repertoires in COVID-19. Using immunoSEQ multiplex PCR, the repertoire was profiled, and TCRdb retains in-frame clones only, with some absent. Of tens of thousands of clones in the sample, less than 85% are singletons; the top ten hold 2.5% to 3%. The material sequenced was peripheral blood. The receptors were gathered from a human donor with acute or convalescent COVID-19. The donor label of this sample is uncertain.

This clone was counted a single time. The genes are TRBV7-2 and TRBJ2-2; tentative D call: TRBD1 (5 bases). The CDR3 consists of 15 residues. Between the trimmed V and J ends, which lost 1 base and 2 bases, there was a span of 8 bases. The germline gives CDR1 SGHTA, CDR2 FQGNSA. CDR3 sequence reads: CASSLDDRNTGELFF. DNA of the CDR3: TGTGCCAGCAGCTTAGACGACAGAAACACCGGGGAGCTGTTTTTT.

The V call is TRBV15, the J call TRBJ2-1; TRBD2 matches 9 bases. V trimming: 0 bases; J trimming: 7 bases; junction bases outside the gene matches: 7. CDR1 is LNHNV and CDR2 is YYDKDF in the germline V gene (reference sequence). This CDR3 contains 16 residues. CDR3 DNA: TGTGCCACCAGCAGAGATTTAGCGGGGGCCGGGAATGAGCAGTTCTTC. Its protein is CATSRDLAGAGNEQFF.

This sequence joins TRBV6-5 and TRBJ1-4; 8 bases fit TRBD1. Germline trimming cut 6 bases from V and 6 bases from J; bases unmatched to any gene: 9. This CDR3 contains 15 residues. The germline gives CDR1 MNHEY, CDR2 SVGAGI. This chain's CDR3 is CASRPPGQVDEKLFF. The CDR3, as DNA: TGTGCCAGCAGGCCTCCGGGACAGGTTGATGAAAAACTGTTTTTT.

This clone was recorded at least ten times. This chain connects TRBV9 to TRBJ2-1; 10 bases line up with TRBD2. The CDR3 covers 15 residues. Germline loops: CDR1 SGDLS, CDR2 YYNGEE. V shed 7 bases and J 8 bases; nucleotides not matched to a gene: 12. This CDR3 reads CASAPGGSGRDEQFF. In DNA, the CDR3 is TGTGCCAGCGCCCCGGGAGGGAGCGGGAGGGATGAGCAGTTCTTC. The variable domain in full, with the rest retrieved from reference TRBV9 and TRBJ2-1, is DSGVTQTPKHLITATGQRVTLRCSPRSGDLSVYWYQQSLDQGLQFLIQYYNGEERAKGNILERFSAQQFPDLHSELNLSSLELGDSALYFCASAPGGSGRDEQFFGPGTRLTVL.

This clone turned up a few times. The chain employs TRBV7-9 and TRBJ1-1, with D possibly matching TRBD1 (6 bases). This CDR3 is built from 13 residues. The germline V gene encodes CDR1 SEHNR and CDR2 FQNEAQ (reference sequence). V gave up 4 bases and J gave up 4 bases, with 10 bases separating them. The CDR3 DNA follows: TGTGCCAGCAGCTCTCAACAGGGCACTGAAGCTTTCTTT. Amino acids: CASSSQQGTEAFF.

The J gene is TRBJ2-5, the V gene TRBV5-5, with TRBD1 as a possible D gene (6 bases). V lost 5 bases and J lost 5, with 16 bases in between. Germline V gene lookup returns CDR1 SGHKS and CDR2 YYEKEE (reference sequence). CDR3 size: 14 residues. The DNA of the CDR3 is TGTGCCAGCAGTAAACAGGGTTTCAGTGAGACCCAGTACTTC. Translated, it gives CASSKQGFSETQYF.

The V call is TRBV14, the J call TRBJ2-1; 10 bases are shared with TRBD2. Germline CDR1 and CDR2: SGHDN and FVKESK. This CDR3 has 19 residues. After removal of 2 bases from V and 4 bases from J, the junction contained 14 bases not matched to a gene. The CDR3 region has the DNA TGTGCCAGCAGCCAAATTTTCACCCGGACTAGCGGTACTTACAATGAGCAGTTCTTC. This codes for CASSQIFTRTSGTYNEQFF.

The V call is TRBV12-3 or TRBV12-4, the J call TRBJ1-1; D remains ambiguous. This CDR3 comprises 13 residues. Trimming shortened V by 3 bases and J by 0 bases, and 5 bases separated the two germline ends. Here the CDR3 reads CASSFQMNTEAFF. CDR3 sequence (DNA): TGTGCCAGCAGTTTTCAAATGAACACTGAAGCTTTCTTT.

This clone was seen a few times. The chain uses TRBV11-2 and TRBJ2-3; 12 nucleotides agree with TRBD2. This CDR3 comprises 16 residues. The V gene end was trimmed by 5 bases and the J gene end by 4 bases; junction bases not matched to a gene: 7. From germline, CDR1 is SGHAT and CDR2 FQNNGV. The CDR3 coding sequence is TGTGCCAGCAGCACATCTAGCGGGGGGGCCTCAGATACGCAGTATTTT. This gives the protein CASSTSSGGASDTQYF.

This clone was found a few times. The chain combines TRBV3-1 (or the pseudogene TRBV3-2) with TRBJ1-1; 8 bases are shared with TRBD1. CDR1 and CDR2 from the germline V gene are LGHDT and YNNKEL (reference sequence). The CDR3 has 14 amino acids. V lost 4 bases to trimming and J lost 1 base; unmatched junction nucleotides: 2. The CDR3 DNA is TGTGCCAGCAGCCCAGGGGGCCGGAACACTGAAGCTTTCTTT. It codes for CASSPGGRNTEAFF.

In this sample, this clone turned up once. This chain's CDR3 is CASSDRDGQPQHF. The CDR3 DNA reads as TGTGCCAGCAGTGACAGGGATGGACAGCCCCAGCATTTT. The V gene is TRBV6-6, the J gene TRBJ1-5; 7 nucleotides agree with TRBD1. The CDR3 loop spans 13 amino acids. The V gene end was trimmed by 5 bases and the J gene end by 7 bases; junction bases not matched to a gene: 5. The germline gives CDR1 MNHNY, CDR2 SVGAGI (reference sequence).

J is TRBJ1-4 and V is TRBV24-1, with 8 bases identical to TRBD1. The J segment lost 2 bases and the V segment lost 9 bases, leaving 1 base of the junction unmatched. Germline CDR1 and CDR2: KGHDR and SFDVKD. This CDR3 spans 13 amino acids. The CDR3 DNA reads as TGTGCCACCCGGGACAGGACTAATGAAAAACTGTTTTTT. Its protein product is CATRDRTNEKLFF.

This CDR3 reads CASRGGPSANYGYTF. The CDR3 coding sequence is TGTGCCAGCCGCGGGGGCCCTTCGGCCAACTATGGCTACACCTTC. V gene TRBV2 combines with J gene TRBJ1-2, with D tentatively TRBD1 (6 bases). Deletions cut 8 bases from V and 2 bases from J, with 18 bases between. The CDR3 sequence is 15 residues long. CDR1 and CDR2 (germline): SNHLY, FYNNEI.

This chain uses TRBV27 with TRBJ2-1, with 8 nucleotides matching TRBD1. Germline CDR1 MNHEY, CDR2 SMNVEV (reference sequence). The CDR3 consists of 19 residues. The V gene end was trimmed by 2 bases and the J gene end by 0 bases; junction bases not matched to a gene: 12. CDR3 sequence (DNA): TGTGCCAGCAGTTTAGAATCGGCAGGGGGCAGGGGCTCCTACAATGAGCAGTTCTTC. The encoded protein is CASSLESAGGRGSYNEQFF.

The chain employs TRBV3-1 (or the pseudogene TRBV3-2) and TRBJ2-7; 8 bases align to TRBD1. The germline V gene encodes CDR1 LGHDT and CDR2 YNNKEL (reference sequence). The CDR3 loop spans 19 amino acids. With 0 bases clipped from V and 4 bases from J, the junction kept 17 bases outside the gene matches. As DNA, the CDR3 is TGTGCCAGCAGCCAAGATCTGGGGGACAGGACAGGGAAAAGGTACGAGCAGTACTTC. Translating gives CASSQDLGDRTGKRYEQYF.

The rearrangement links TRBV7-2 to TRBJ2-6, with 8 bases matching TRBD2. Trimming cost V 5 bases and J 1 base; bases outside gene matches: 4. CDR3 size: 16 residues. Per the germline V gene, CDR1 is SGHTA and CDR2 is FQGNSA. CDR3 DNA: TGTGCCAGCAGCCCTTCGGGGGGGTCTGGGGCCAACGTCCTGACTTTC. This gives the protein CASSPSGGSGANVLTF.

The J gene is TRBJ2-5, the V gene TRBV5-6; D possibly corresponds to TRBD2 (7 bases). The CDR3 spans 17 residues. V was clipped by 4 bases and J by 2 bases, with 21 bases between them. In germline, CDR1 is SGHDT, CDR2 YYEEEE. The CDR3 DNA sequence: TGTGCCAGCAGCCCGGGGGGCAGTACGTCGCTTCAAGAGACCCAGTACTTC. Translating gives CASSPGGSTSLQETQYF.

The V call is TRBV19, the J call TRBJ1-1, with D uncertain. Per the germline V gene, CDR1 is LNHDA and CDR2 is SQIVND (reference sequence). CDR3 length: 14 residues. Trimming took off 3 bases at V and 4 bases at J, with 12 bases between the two ends. This CDR3 reads CASSMERRSTEAFF. The CDR3 DNA reads as TGTGCCAGTAGTATGGAGAGGAGAAGCACTGAAGCTTTCTTT.

The rearrangement links TRBV27 to TRBJ2-7; D may be TRBD2 (5 bases). This CDR3 comprises 15 residues. The ends were cut back, 5 bases at V and 1 base at J, with 15 bases in the middle. Germline V lookup: CDR1 MNHEY, CDR2 SMNVEV (reference sequence). The CDR3 sequence: CASSPAGGPSYEQYF. The CDR3 region has the DNA TGTGCCAGCAGTCCTGCAGGCGGGCCATCCTACGAGCAGTACTTC.

This chain uses TRBV9 with TRBJ2-2, with no clear D. CDR3 length: 15 amino acids. V was cut by 0 bases and J by 1 base, with 7 bases left in between. Per germline, CDR1 SGDLS and CDR2 YYNGEE. CDR3 protein: CASSVGAMNTGELFF. The DNA of the CDR3 is TGTGCCAGCAGCGTAGGGGCCATGAACACCGGGGAGCTGTTTTTT.

The chain combines TRBV7-2 with TRBJ1-1, with 7 bases lining up with TRBD1. CDR1 is SGHTA and CDR2 is FQGNSA in the germline V gene. V shed 4 bases and J 1 base; nucleotides not matched to a gene: 0. The CDR3 is 13 residues long. The CDR3 region has the DNA TGTGCCAGCAGCTACAGGGGGAACACTGAAGCTTTCTTT. Translation: CASSYRGNTEAFF. The full variable domain, in which reference TRBV7-2 and TRBJ1-1 provide the parts outside the CDR3, is GAGVSQSPSNKVTEKGKDVELRCDPISGHTALYWYRQSLGQGLEFLIYFQGNSAPDKSGLPSDRFSAERTGGSVSTLTIQRTQQEDSAVYLCASSYRGNTEAFFGQGTRLTVV.

This clone was seen more than once but under ten times. This sequence joins TRBV3-1 (or the pseudogene TRBV3-2) and TRBJ2-7; D is perhaps TRBD2 (6 bases). Germline V lookup: CDR1 LGHDT, CDR2 YNNKEL (reference sequence). V lost 4 bases and J 5 bases, leaving 9 bases between the germline ends. CDR3 length: 12 amino acids. The CDR3 DNA reads TGTGCCAGCAGCCGGGCGGGGAACGAGCAGTACGTC. Its translation is CASSRAGNEQYV.

In this sample, this clone turned up a few times. The chain links TRBV15 to TRBJ2-3; D remains unclear. V dropped 8 bases and J dropped 1 base, with 10 bases sitting between them. CDR1 LNHNV and CDR2 YYDKDF come from the germline V gene (reference sequence). The CDR3 is 13 amino acids. For the CDR3, the DNA is TGTGCCACCCAGAGTGCGGGCACAGATACGCAGTATTTT. Translation: CATQSAGTDTQYF.

The rearrangement joins TRBV9 to TRBJ2-7; the match to TRBD1 covers 9 bases. The CDR3 sequence is 16 residues long. V was pared by 4 bases and J by 4 bases, with 12 bases of the junction left unmatched. The germline gives CDR1 SGDLS, CDR2 YYNGEE. CDR3: CASSPWPTGGLYEQYF. CDR3 DNA sequence: TGTGCCAGCAGCCCCTGGCCCACAGGGGGCCTTTACGAGCAGTACTTC.